The present T cell receptor beta chain was sequenced within a study of blood T cell repertoires in COVID-19. Using immunoSEQ multiplex PCR, the repertoire was profiled, and TCRdb retains in-frame clones only, with some absent. The sample consists of 43,000 or so clones, approximately 90% of them appearing once. This receptor was obtained from a human donor in a cohort sampled during active COVID-19. Sequenced: peripheral blood.

The CDR3 nucleotides read TGCGCCAGCAGCCTTAGCGGGAGGTCCCACGAGCAGTACTTC. It is translated as CASSLSGRSHEQYF. V is TRBV5-1 and J is TRBJ2-7; 10 positions agree with TRBD2. The CDR3 contains 14 residues. V lost 4 bases and J lost 5; bases outside the gene matches: 6. CDR1 is SGHRS and CDR2 is YFSETQ in the germline V gene.